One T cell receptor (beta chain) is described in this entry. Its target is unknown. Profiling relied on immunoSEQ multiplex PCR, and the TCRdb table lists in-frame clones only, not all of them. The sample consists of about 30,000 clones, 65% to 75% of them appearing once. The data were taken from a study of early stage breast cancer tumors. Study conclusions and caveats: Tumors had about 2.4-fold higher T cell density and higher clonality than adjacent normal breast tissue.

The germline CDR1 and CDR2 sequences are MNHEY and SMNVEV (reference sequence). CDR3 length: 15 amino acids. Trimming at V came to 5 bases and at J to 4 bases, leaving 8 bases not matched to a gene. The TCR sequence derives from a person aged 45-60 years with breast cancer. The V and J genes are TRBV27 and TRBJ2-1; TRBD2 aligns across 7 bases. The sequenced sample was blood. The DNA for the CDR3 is TGTGCCAGCAGTGCCGGGCTAGCGGATTACAATGAGCAGTTCTTC. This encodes CASSAGLADYNEQFF.